This T cell receptor beta chain was sequenced during a study of T cell repertoires in cytomegalovirus infection. This clonotype was found a few times. TCRdb re-called the reads with MiXCR, one entry per CDR3 protein. The sample contains around 630,000 distinct CDR3 sequences, 24% of which appear only once. Per germline, CDR1 SEHNR and CDR2 FQNEAQ (reference sequence). Unmatched junction bases numbered 7, after V lost 1 base and J lost 5 bases. This CDR3 spans 16 amino acids. The gene calls are TRBV7-9 and TRBJ1-4, with 7 positions matching TRBD1. The source material was CD8+ T cells from PBMCs. The clonotype was recovered from a human donor in good health (CMV status not recorded). Some clones in this sample may be carry-over from other donors' samples. The CDR3 sequence: CASSLEWTGLNEKLFF. CDR3 nucleotides: TGTGCCAGCAGCTTAGAATGGACAGGTCTGAATGAAAAACTGTTTTTT. Drawing the rest from reference TRBV7-9 and TRBJ1-4, the complete variable domain is DTGVSQNPRHKITKRGQNVTFRCDPISEHNRLYWYRQTLGQGPEFLTYFQNEAQLEKSRLLSDRFSAERPKGSFSTLEIQRTEQGDSAMYLCASSLEWTGLNEKLFFGSGTQLSVL.